This is a list of T cell receptor beta chains from one sample in a study of T cells in Graves' hyperthyroidism and ophthalmopathy. TCRdb processed the multiplex PCR reads anew with MiXCR; each CDR3 protein has one entry. This sample has some 300,000 distinct CDR3 sequences, with roughly 14% found just once. Sequencing input: blood. The origin of the receptors is a woman in her 30s with Graves' hyperthyroidism that later progressed to Graves' ophthalmopathy. The conserved cysteine and the conserved F or W are not part of the CDR3 here. Fields, in order: clone size, J gene, V gene, CDR3 protein. Not all rows give a size; the values are once, few, many and, for expanded clones, a class.

>.|TRBJ2-3|TRBV7-9
ASSLPSVTDTQY
>many|TRBJ2-3|TRBV7-2
ASGRDRGLDTQY
>few|TRBJ2-3|TRBV4-2
ASSQDPVIATDTQY
>few|TRBJ2-1|TRBV7-2
ASSFWGTSYQGGYNEQF
>many|TRBJ2-2|TRBV30
ASSTGLAGELF
>many|TRBJ2-2|TRBV20-1
SAGMARNTGELF
>few|TRBJ1-2|TRBV20-1
SARDNGDYGYT
>many|TRBJ2-3|TRBV28
ASSYNRGGRRGTDTQY
>.|TRBJ2-1|TRBV4-1
ASSQVATSSYNEQF
>many|TRBJ2-7|TRBV12-3/TRBV12-4
ASSLPGQGVYEQY
>.|TRBJ1-1|TRBV4-3
ASSGRLNTEAF
>many|TRBJ1-2|TRBV20-1
SARGDLVYGYT
>many|TRBJ2-7|TRBV7-2
ASSPVGVPYYEQY
>many|TRBJ2-1|TRBV5-1
ASSPLRGDEQF
>many|TRBJ1-2|TRBV7-9
ASSLRSDYGYT
>many|TRBJ2-1|TRBV6-1
ASRGRGIYNEQF
>many|TRBJ1-1|TRBV5-6
ASSLSYSPSTEAF
>many|TRBJ1-2|TRBV5-6
ASSLEYGYT
>many|TRBJ2-1|TRBV28
ASSRDRAAYNEQF
>few|TRBJ2-3|TRBV5-1
ASSLARQRELTDTQY
>many|TRBJ1-5|TRBV6-2/TRBV6-3
ASSGNSNQPQH
>many|TRBJ2-3|TRBV20-1
SAGPGTDTQY
>.|TRBJ2-1|TRBV27
ASSSGLAGIDEQF
>many|TRBJ2-2|TRBV2
ASNRESNTGELF
>many|TRBJ2-1|TRBV2
ASRPLPTGTPF